This T cell receptor (beta chain) stems from a study of tumor and adjacent non-tumor tissue in lung cancer. No cell sorting was done before RNA was extracted from the tissue. Study results and limitations: Compared with tumor, normal lung showed significantly lower TCR diversity. In normal lung, the top 100 clones were significantly more dominant than in tumor.

This clonotype came up a few times. No antigen is known for it. TCRbeta libraries were built with three rounds of nested PCR, modified from ARM-PCR. MiXCR, run by TCRdb on the multiplex PCR reads, gives a single entry per CDR3 protein. The sample records approximately 65,000 distinct CDR3 sequences, just under 60% being singletons. This CDR3 spans 15 amino acids. Trimming shortened V by 0 bases and J by 9 bases, and 18 bases separated the two germline ends. Germline loops: CDR1 SGHAT, CDR2 FQNNGV. The sequence was collected from a man aged 45-60 years with non-small cell lung cancer. Sequencing was carried out using lung tumor tissue. The chain is built from TRBV11-2 and TRBJ2-7; D might be TRBD1 (6 bases). CDR3 sequence (DNA): TGTGCCAGCAGCTTAGATTGGGACAACTCCTATGTGCAGTACTTC. Protein: CASSLDWDNSYVQYF.